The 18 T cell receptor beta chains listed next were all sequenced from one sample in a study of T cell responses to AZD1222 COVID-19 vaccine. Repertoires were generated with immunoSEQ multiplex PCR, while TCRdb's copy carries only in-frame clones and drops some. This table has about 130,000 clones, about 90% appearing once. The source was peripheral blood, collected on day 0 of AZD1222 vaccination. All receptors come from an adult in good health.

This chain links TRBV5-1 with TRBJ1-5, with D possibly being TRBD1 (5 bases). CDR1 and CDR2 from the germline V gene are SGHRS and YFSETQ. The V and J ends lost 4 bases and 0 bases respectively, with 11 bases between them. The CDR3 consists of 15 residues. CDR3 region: CASSLDTDSNQPQHF. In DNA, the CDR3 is TGCGCCAGCAGCCTGGACACCGATAGCAATCAGCCCCAGCATTTT.

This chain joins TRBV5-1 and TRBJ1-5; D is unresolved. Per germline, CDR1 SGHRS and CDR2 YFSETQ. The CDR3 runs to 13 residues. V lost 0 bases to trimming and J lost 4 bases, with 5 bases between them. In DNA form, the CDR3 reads TGCGCCAGCAGCTTGGAGGTGAATCAGCCCCAGCATTTT. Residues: CASSLEVNQPQHF.

In nucleotides, the CDR3 is TGTGCCACCAGCAGAGATGGCGGGGGCGCTAACTATGGCTACACCTTC. Protein sequence: CATSRDGGGANYGYTF. This chain links TRBV15 with TRBJ1-2, with D possibly matching TRBD1 (6 bases). Germline assignment: CDR1 LNHNV and CDR2 YYDKDF (reference sequence). The CDR3 totals 16 residues. V lost 0 bases to trimming and J lost 0 bases, with 11 bases between them.

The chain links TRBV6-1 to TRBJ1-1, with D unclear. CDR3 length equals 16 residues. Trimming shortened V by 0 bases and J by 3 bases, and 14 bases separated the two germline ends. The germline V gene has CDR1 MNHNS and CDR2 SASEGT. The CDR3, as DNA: TGTGCCAGCAGTGAAGCGCTGACGGGTAGGTACACTGAAGCTTTCTTT. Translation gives CASSEALTGRYTEAFF.

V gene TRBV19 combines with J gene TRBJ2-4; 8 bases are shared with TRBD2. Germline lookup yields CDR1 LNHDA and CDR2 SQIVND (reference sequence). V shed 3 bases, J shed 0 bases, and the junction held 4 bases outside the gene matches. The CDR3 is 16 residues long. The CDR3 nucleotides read TGTGCCAGTAGTATCGGGGGGGTTATAGCCAAAAACATTCAGTACTTC. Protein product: CASSIGGVIAKNIQYF.

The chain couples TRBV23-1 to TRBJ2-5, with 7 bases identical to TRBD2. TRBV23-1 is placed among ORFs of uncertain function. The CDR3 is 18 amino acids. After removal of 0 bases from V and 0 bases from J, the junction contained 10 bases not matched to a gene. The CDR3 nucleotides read TGCGCCAGCAGTCAATCGATTGGGAGGGAGACTTACCAAGAGACCCAGTACTTC. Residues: CASSQSIGRETYQETQYF.

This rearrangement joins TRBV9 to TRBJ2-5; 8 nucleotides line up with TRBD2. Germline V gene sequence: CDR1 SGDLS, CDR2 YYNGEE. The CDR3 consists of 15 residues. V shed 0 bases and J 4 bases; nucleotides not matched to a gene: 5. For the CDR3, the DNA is TGTGCCAGCAGCGTAGGGGTGGCGGGGGGAGAGACCCAGTACTTC. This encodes CASSVGVAGGETQYF.

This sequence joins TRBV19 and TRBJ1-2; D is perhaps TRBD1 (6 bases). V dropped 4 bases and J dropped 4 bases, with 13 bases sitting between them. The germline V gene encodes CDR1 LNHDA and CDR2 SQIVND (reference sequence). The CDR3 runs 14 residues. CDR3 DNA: TGTGCCAGTAGTAGCAGGGGTATCGGCTATGGCTACACCTTC. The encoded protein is CASSSRGIGYGYTF.

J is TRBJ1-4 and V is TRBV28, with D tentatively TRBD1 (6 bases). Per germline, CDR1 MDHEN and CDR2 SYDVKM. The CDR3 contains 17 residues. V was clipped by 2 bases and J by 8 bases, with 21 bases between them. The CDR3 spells CASSLGAAQGPREKLFF. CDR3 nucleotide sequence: TGTGCCAGCAGTTTAGGTGCGGCACAGGGCCCCCGCGAAAAACTGTTTTTT.

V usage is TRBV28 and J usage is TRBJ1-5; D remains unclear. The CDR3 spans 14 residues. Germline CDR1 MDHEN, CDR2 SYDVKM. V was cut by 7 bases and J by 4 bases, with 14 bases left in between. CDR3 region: CASNHGVGNQPQHF. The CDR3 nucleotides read TGTGCCAGCAACCACGGGGTGGGGAATCAGCCCCAGCATTTT.

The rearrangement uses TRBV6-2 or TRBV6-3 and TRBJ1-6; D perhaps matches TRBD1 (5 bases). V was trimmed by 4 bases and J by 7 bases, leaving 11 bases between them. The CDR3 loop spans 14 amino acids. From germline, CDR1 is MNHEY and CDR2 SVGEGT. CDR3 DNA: TGTGCCAGCAGTTGGGGGGGACGGAATTCACCCCTCCACTTT. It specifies CASSWGGRNSPLHF.

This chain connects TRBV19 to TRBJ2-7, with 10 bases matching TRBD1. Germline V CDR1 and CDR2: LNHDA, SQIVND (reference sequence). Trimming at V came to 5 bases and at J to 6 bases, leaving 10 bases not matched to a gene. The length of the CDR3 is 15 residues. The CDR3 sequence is CASSWDRGGRGEQYF. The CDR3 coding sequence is TGTGCCAGTAGTTGGGACAGGGGCGGGCGTGGCGAGCAGTACTTC.

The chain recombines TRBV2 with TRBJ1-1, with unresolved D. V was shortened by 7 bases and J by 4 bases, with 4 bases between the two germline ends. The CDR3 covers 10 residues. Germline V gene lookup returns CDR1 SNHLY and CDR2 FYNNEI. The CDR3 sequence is CASTITEAFF. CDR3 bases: TGTGCCAGCACGATCACTGAAGCTTTCTTT.

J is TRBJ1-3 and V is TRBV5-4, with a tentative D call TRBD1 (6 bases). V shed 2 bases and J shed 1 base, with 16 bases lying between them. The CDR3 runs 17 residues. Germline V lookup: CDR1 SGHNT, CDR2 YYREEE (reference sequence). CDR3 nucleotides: TGTGCCAGCAGCTTCGGCCAGGGGTTCATATCTGGAAACACCATATATTTT. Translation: CASSFGQGFISGNTIYF.

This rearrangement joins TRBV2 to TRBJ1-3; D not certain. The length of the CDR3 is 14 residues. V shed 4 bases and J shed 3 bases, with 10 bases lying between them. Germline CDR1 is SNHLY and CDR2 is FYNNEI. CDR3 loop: CASSGSDYGNTIYF. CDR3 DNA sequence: TGTGCCAGCAGTGGCAGCGATTATGGAAACACCATATATTTT.

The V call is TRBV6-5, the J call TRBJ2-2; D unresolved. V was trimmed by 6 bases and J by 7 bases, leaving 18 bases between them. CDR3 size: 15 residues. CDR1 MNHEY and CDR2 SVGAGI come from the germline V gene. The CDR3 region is CASRKGDRSVGELFF. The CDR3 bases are TGTGCCAGCAGAAAAGGTGATAGGTCAGTCGGGGAGCTGTTTTTT.

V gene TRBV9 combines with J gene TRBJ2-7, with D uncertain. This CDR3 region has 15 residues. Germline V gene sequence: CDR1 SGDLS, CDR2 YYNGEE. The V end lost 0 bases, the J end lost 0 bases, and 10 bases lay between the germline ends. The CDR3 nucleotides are TGTGCCAGCAGCGTAGAGCCCGTAAGCTCCTACGAGCAGTACTTC. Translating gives CASSVEPVSSYEQYF. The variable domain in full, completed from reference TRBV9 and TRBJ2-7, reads DSGVTQTPKHLITATGQRVTLRCSPRSGDLSVYWYQQSLDQGLQFLIQYYNGEERAKGNILERFSAQQFPDLHSELNLSSLELGDSALYFCASSVEPVSSYEQYFGPGTRLTVT.

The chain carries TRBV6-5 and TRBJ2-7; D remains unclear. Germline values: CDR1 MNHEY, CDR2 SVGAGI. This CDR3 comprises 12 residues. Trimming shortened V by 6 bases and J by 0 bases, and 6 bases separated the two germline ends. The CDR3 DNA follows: TGTGCCAGCAGACCCCACTCCTACGAGCAGTACTTC. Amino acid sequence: CASRPHSYEQYF.